This TCR beta chain was retrieved from a study of cytomegalovirus exposure and HLA in healthy donors. Overall study results and limits: Segments of the TCR beta V type were, in most cases, productive about 87% or about 30% of the time in an earlier analysis. Because they were indistinguishable, some V segments, including TRBV6-2 and TRBV6-3, were excluded.

The V and J ends lost 2 bases and 6 bases, in that order; junction bases with no gene match: 5. Germline CDR1 is MNHEY and CDR2 is SMNVEV (reference sequence). This CDR3 is built from 17 residues. In regard to this clone: Its antigen is not known.

Primers for the PCR totalled 60 Vbeta and 13 Jbeta. Profiling relied on immunoSEQ multiplex PCR, and the TCRdb table lists in-frame clones only, not all of them. The table for this sample gives around 110,000 clones. The receptor was derived from a middle-aged man in good health and CMV-seropositive. The source material was PBMCs. The chain is built from TRBV27 and TRBJ2-2, with TRBD2 matching 14 bases. CDR3 sequence reads: CASSLRETSGRAGELFF. DNA of the CDR3: TGTGCCAGCAGTTTACGGGAGACTAGCGGGAGGGCCGGGGAGCTGTTTTTT.